This T cell receptor beta chain derives from a study of post-analysis software for immune sequencing data. For the study at large: Progressive-relapsing, secondary progressive and relapsing-remitting multiple sclerosis were among the disease courses included.

Built from TCR beta cDNA, the libraries had unique molecular identifiers in them. Between roughly 0.9 and 11 million T cells gave rise to a few hundred thousand cDNA molecules. TCRdb recomputed calls from the PCR reads with MiXCR, one row per CDR3 protein. Among fewer than 900,000 distinct CDR3 sequences listed, around 42% were seen once. Study-wide results and caveats: Patients carried roughly 5 TRBV segments more frequently than controls did, and TRBV5-6, TRBV5-1 and TRBV20-1 were among them. Significantly lower normalized Chao1 diversity was seen in multiple sclerosis patients than in controls.

A word on this clonotype: The antigen is undetermined.

The CDR3 has 15 residues. The germline V gene has CDR1 SGHRS and CDR2 YFSETQ. Trimming shortened V by 4 bases and J by 7 bases, and 18 bases separated the two germline ends. The rearrangement uses TRBV5-1 and TRBJ2-1; D uncertain. The sequencing sample was made of blood. This TCR derives from a girl aged 10 to 17 with multiple sclerosis. CDR3 sequence: CASSPPSTPRNEQFF. In DNA form, the CDR3 reads TGCGCCAGCAGCCCGCCGAGCACCCCGCGGAATGAGCAGTTCTTC.